This T cell receptor beta chain was sequenced during a study of blood T cell repertoires in COVID-19. Study at large: Specimens from acute and convalescent COVID-19 originated in the United States, Italy and Spain.

Source study methods: Amplification from reference gene primers served as the basis for estimated nucleated cell counts. Clones were read by immunoSEQ multiplex PCR, and TCRdb kept only the in-frame ones, dropping some. D and trimming were read from the DNA, whereas the V and J calls and clone size are those reported in that table. This table holds over 120,000 clones, about 80% found once. Germline assignment: CDR1 SNHLY and CDR2 FYNNEI. This CDR3 has 16 amino acids. Unmatched junction bases numbered 12, after V lost 5 bases and J lost 7 bases. Participant reports of clinical history set cohort assignment. Recovered status applied to Cohort 3 donors who had two consecutive negative PCRs. It also applied to those with clearance or with symptom resolution.

The source is a woman aged 50 to 60 who had recovered from COVID-19. The chain combines TRBV2 with TRBJ1-5, with 9 bases aligning to TRBD1. Sequencing used PBMCs or T cells enriched from blood (not recorded which). The CDR3 spells CASSNPPGQGKQPQHF. The CDR3 DNA follows: TGTGCCAGCAGTAACCCTCCGGGACAGGGTAAACAGCCCCAGCATTTT.